This TCR beta chain was recovered during a study of OX40 agonist ivuxolimab in advanced cancers. The CDR3 covers 18 residues. Germline V lookup: CDR1 LNHDA, CDR2 SQIVND (reference sequence). J gave up 0 bases and V 3 bases, and 9 bases lay outside the gene matches. Individuals having autoimmune disease history or systemic immunosuppression were not enrolled. Samples were taken at baseline and on day 1 of cycles 4 and 7. Clones were sequenced by immunoSEQ multiplex PCR, and TCRdb holds only the in-frame ones, with some missing. Here the sample spans about 120,000 clones, approximately 89% being singletons.

The sample consisted of CD4+ or CD8+ T cells sorted from blood, taken in a trial of the OX40 agonist ivuxolimab. This chain links TRBV19 with TRBJ1-5; 9 bases map to TRBD1. The sequence was collected from an adult with an advanced solid tumor such as melanoma, head and neck, liver or kidney cancer. CDR3 in amino acids: CASSMKDRGFYSNQPQHF. The CDR3 region has the DNA TGTGCCAGTAGTATGAAGGACAGGGGATTTTATAGCAATCAGCCCCAGCATTTT.